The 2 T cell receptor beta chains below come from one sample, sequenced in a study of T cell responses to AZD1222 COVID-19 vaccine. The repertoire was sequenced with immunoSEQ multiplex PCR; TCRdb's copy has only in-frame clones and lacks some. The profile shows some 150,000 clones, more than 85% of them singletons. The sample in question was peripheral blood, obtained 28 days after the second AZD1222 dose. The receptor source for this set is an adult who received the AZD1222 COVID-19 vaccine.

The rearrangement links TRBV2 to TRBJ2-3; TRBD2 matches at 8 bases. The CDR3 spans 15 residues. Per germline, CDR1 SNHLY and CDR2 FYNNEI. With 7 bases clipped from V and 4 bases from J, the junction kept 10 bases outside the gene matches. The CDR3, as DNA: TGTGCCAGCACCCCGGGGGGGTCTTGGGCAGATACGCAGTATTTT. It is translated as CASTPGGSWADTQYF.

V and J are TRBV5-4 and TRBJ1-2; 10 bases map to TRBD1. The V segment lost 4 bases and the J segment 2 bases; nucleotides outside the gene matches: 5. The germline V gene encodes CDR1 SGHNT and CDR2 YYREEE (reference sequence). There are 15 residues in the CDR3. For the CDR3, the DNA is TGTGCCAGCAGCGGACAGGGGGGCCTCAACTATGGCTACACCTTC. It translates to CASSGQGGLNYGYTF. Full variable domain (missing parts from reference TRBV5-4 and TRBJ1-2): ETGVTQSPTHLIKTRGQQVTLRCSSQSGHNTVSWYQQALGQGPQFIFQYYREEENGRGNFPPRFSGLQFPNYSSELNVNALELDDSALYLCASSGQGGLNYGYTFGSGTRLTVV.